The 22 T cell receptor beta chains below all came from one sample that was sequenced in a study of T cell repertoires and HLA-DP antigens. These TCRs' antigens remain unknown. Clones were sequenced by immunoSEQ multiplex PCR, and TCRdb holds only the in-frame ones, with some missing. Seen here are about 89,000 clones, 86% observed once, and the top ten hold 1.7%. The material sequenced was CD4+ T cells from PBMCs. Source of these receptors: a man aged 45-65 years in good health and CMV-seronegative.

The rearrangement links TRBV7-2 to TRBJ1-5; D is undetermined. The V end lost 5 bases, the J end lost 3 bases, and 8 bases lay between the germline ends. From germline, CDR1 is SGHTA and CDR2 FQGNSA. The CDR3 has 13 residues. The CDR3 spells CASSKGPNQPQHF. The CDR3 coding sequence is TGTGCCAGCAGCAAAGGACCCAATCAGCCCCAGCATTTT.

V is TRBV6-5 and J is TRBJ2-5; D perhaps matches TRBD2 (5 bases). Germline lookup yields CDR1 MNHEY and CDR2 SVGAGI. The V gene lost 6 bases and the J gene lost 5 bases, with 16 bases spanning the gap. This CDR3 region has 14 residues. The DNA of the CDR3 is TGTGCCAGCAGACCTAACGGGTCGGGGGAGACCCAGTACTTC. It yields the protein CASRPNGSGETQYF.

The J gene is TRBJ2-3, the V gene TRBV10-2, with TRBD2 as a possible D gene (6 bases). Trimming pared 6 bases from V and 2 bases from J, leaving 24 bases between. This CDR3 region has 18 residues. Germline CDR1 WSHSY, CDR2 SAAADI. CDR3 loop: CASRGGLERPMYTDTQYF. The CDR3, as DNA: TGCGCCAGCAGGGGGGGTTTGGAGCGGCCTATGTACACAGATACGCAGTATTTT.

The rearrangement joins TRBV18 to TRBJ2-7; the D gene is possibly TRBD2 (6 bases). The germline V and J ends were trimmed by 5 bases and 4 bases, with 12 bases remaining between them. Germline V gene lookup returns CDR1 KGHSH and CDR2 LQKENI. The CDR3 runs 13 residues. As DNA, the CDR3 is TGTGCCAGCTCAACAAAGCTAGCGTACGAGCAGTACTTC. This encodes CASSTKLAYEQYF. The full variable domain, in which reference TRBV18 and TRBJ2-7 provide the parts outside the CDR3, is NAGVMQNPRHLVRRRGQEARLRCSPMKGHSHVYWYRQLPEEGLKFMVYLQKENIIDESGMPKERFSAEFPKEGPSILRIQQVVRGDSAAYFCASSTKLAYEQYFGPGTRLTVT.

This rearrangement joins TRBV29-1 to TRBJ1-1; TRBD1 is a possible D gene (5 bases). The CDR3 totals 15 residues. Germline V gene sequence: CDR1 SQVTM, CDR2 ANQGSEA. V lost 3 bases, J lost 4 bases, and 18 bases lay in between. DNA for the CDR3: TGCAGCGTTGATAGGGGCAGGAGGTCGGTCACTGAAGCTTTCTTT. Amino acids: CSVDRGRRSVTEAFF.

The genes are TRBV6-7 and TRBJ1-3; D not certain. TRBV6-7 is an open reading frame, and its role is uncertain. V lost 0 bases to trimming and J lost 8 bases, with 14 bases between them. The CDR3 length is 15 residues. The CDR3 DNA reads TGTGCCAGCAGTTACTCTCCCCACTTTCGGGACACCATATATTTT. This gives the protein CASSYSPHFRDTIYF.

The DNA of the CDR3 is TGTGCCAGCAGTTTTCGGGGACAGGGGGCGTCGGGCACTGAAGCTTTCTTT. This gives the protein CASSFRGQGASGTEAFF. The chain carries TRBV27 and TRBJ1-1; 12 positions match TRBD1. The V gene's germline CDR1 is MNHEY and CDR2 SMNVEV (reference sequence). This CDR3 is 17 amino acids long. The V and J ends lost 3 bases and 4 bases, in that order; junction bases with no gene match: 9.

The rearrangement uses TRBV5-4 and TRBJ2-2; no clear D. The CDR3 is 15 amino acids. Germline loops: CDR1 SGHNT, CDR2 YYREEE (reference sequence). The ends were cut back, 4 bases at V and 3 bases at J, with 13 bases in the middle. The CDR3 bases are TGTGCCAGCAGCCCGACTCGAACATACACCGGGGAGCTGTTTTTT. Its translation is CASSPTRTYTGELFF. The full variable domain, in which reference TRBV5-4 and TRBJ2-2 provide the parts outside the CDR3, is ETGVTQSPTHLIKTRGQQVTLRCSSQSGHNTVSWYQQALGQGPQFIFQYYREEENGRGNFPPRFSGLQFPNYSSELNVNALELDDSALYLCASSPTRTYTGELFFGEGSRLTVL.

CDR3 in amino acids: CASSPGAGDEQFF. Written as DNA, the CDR3 is TGTGCCAGCAGCCCAGGGGCGGGGGATGAGCAGTTCTTC. V and J are TRBV6-1 and TRBJ2-1; a weak D match, TRBD2 (7 bases). This CDR3 contains 13 residues. Looked up from germline, CDR1 is MNHNS and CDR2 is SASEGT. The V gene lost 6 bases and the J gene lost 8 bases, with 14 bases spanning the gap.

This clone has only one observation. The chain combines TRBV7-2 with TRBJ1-1, with no clear D. V dropped 1 base and J dropped 3 bases, with 9 bases sitting between them. This CDR3 is 14 amino acids long. Germline V gene data show CDR1 as SGHTA and CDR2 as FQGNSA. CDR3 in amino acids: CASSLVRRDTEAFF. In DNA, the CDR3 is TGTGCCAGCAGCTTAGTAAGGAGGGACACTGAAGCTTTCTTT.

The chain links TRBV7-8 to TRBJ1-6, with D hard to call. The CDR3 extends over 14 amino acids. Trimming shortened V by 6 bases and J by 6 bases, and 12 bases separated the two germline ends. Germline CDR1 and CDR2: SGHVS and FQNEAQ. Here the CDR3 reads CASRENSLNSPLHF. The CDR3 DNA follows: TGTGCCAGCAGAGAAAACAGCCTTAATTCACCCCTCCACTTT.

The chain carries TRBV11-2 and TRBJ1-3; D may be TRBD1 (5 bases). The CDR3 contains 15 residues. Trimming took 0 bases from V and 3 from J, leaving 9 bases between them. Germline V CDR1 and CDR2: SGHAT, FQNNGV. The CDR3 region is CASSLEGAFGNTIYF. As DNA, the CDR3 is TGTGCCAGCAGCTTAGAAGGGGCATTTGGAAACACCATATATTTT. The full variable domain, its missing parts supplied by reference TRBV11-2 and TRBJ1-3, is EAGVAQSPRYKIIEKRQSVAFWCNPISGHATLYWYQQILGQGPKLLIQFQNNGVVDDSQLPKDRFSAERLKGVDSTLKIQPAKLEDSAVYLCASSLEGAFGNTIYFGEGSWLTVV.

The chain recombines TRBV27 with TRBJ1-1; tentatively, D is TRBD1 (6 bases). Trimming cost V 2 bases and J 1 base, with 11 bases left between them. The CDR3 contains 15 residues. CDR1 is MNHEY and CDR2 is SMNVEV in the germline V gene (reference sequence). The CDR3 spells CASSLEGGGNTEAFF. The CDR3 coding sequence is TGTGCCAGCAGTTTAGAGGGGGGAGGGAACACTGAAGCTTTCTTT.

The V and J genes are TRBV7-9 and TRBJ2-3; TRBD2 is a possible D gene (6 bases). CDR3 length: 15 residues. Trimming removed 5 bases from V and 2 bases from J, with 14 bases in between. The germline CDR1 and CDR2 sequences are SEHNR and FQNEAQ (reference sequence). The CDR3 reads CASSPSAGNTDTQYF. The CDR3 nucleotides are TGTGCCAGCAGCCCCTCGGCGGGAAACACAGATACGCAGTATTTT.

The chain has TRBV11-2 and TRBJ1-1; maybe TRBD1 (6 bases). The CDR3 is 14 amino acids. The germline gives CDR1 SGHAT, CDR2 FQNNGV. V lost 6 bases and J 0 bases, leaving 11 bases between the germline ends. The DNA of the CDR3 is TGTGCCAGCAGTTGGGGGGGCTTGAACACTGAAGCTTTCTTT. It encodes CASSWGGLNTEAFF.

The chain links TRBV19 to TRBJ1-5; D is unclear. The CDR3 totals 15 residues. Germline loops: CDR1 LNHDA, CDR2 SQIVND (reference sequence). V dropped 4 bases and J dropped 5 bases, with 15 bases sitting between them. The CDR3 protein is CASSKHTEADQPQHF. In DNA, the CDR3 is TGTGCCAGTAGTAAGCATACCGAGGCTGATCAGCCCCAGCATTTT.

In its sample, this clone was seen a few times. The V call is TRBV4-3, the J call TRBJ2-4; perhaps TRBD1 as D (6 bases). CDR1 and CDR2 (germline): LGHNA, YSLEER. The V and J ends lost 2 bases and 3 bases respectively, with 20 bases between them. The CDR3 is 18 residues long. The CDR3 DNA is TGCGCCAGCAGCCAAAGCAGGGGCCGCGAGTTTAGCAAAAACATTCAGTACTTC. Its translation: CASSQSRGREFSKNIQYF.

This chain uses TRBV28 with TRBJ2-2; 8 bases agree with TRBD1. The CDR3 length is 14 residues. Trimming took 4 bases from V and 5 from J; bases not matched to a gene: 3. In germline, CDR1 is MDHEN, CDR2 SYDVKM. CDR3 region: CASSSGQGTGELFF. As DNA, the CDR3 is TGTGCCAGCAGTTCCGGACAGGGAACCGGGGAGCTGTTTTTT.

The chain recombines TRBV27 with TRBJ2-5, with D tentatively TRBD2 (5 bases). The CDR3 extends over 14 amino acids. The germline V and J ends were trimmed by 8 bases and 5 bases, with 18 bases remaining between them. From germline, CDR1 is MNHEY and CDR2 SMNVEV (reference sequence). This CDR3 reads CASGRPGRGETQYF. CDR3 in DNA: TGTGCCAGCGGGCGCCCCGGTCGAGGGGAGACCCAGTACTTC.

V gene TRBV5-4 combines with J gene TRBJ1-1, with 10 bases that match TRBD1. Germline V lookup: CDR1 SGHNT, CDR2 YYREEE (reference sequence). CDR3 length: 16 amino acids. Germline trimming cut 4 bases from V and 3 bases from J; bases unmatched to any gene: 9. DNA of the CDR3: TGTGCCAGCAGCCCGTCCTCGACAGGGGGCTACACTGAAGCTTTCTTT. It translates to CASSPSSTGGYTEAFF.

This clone was detected ten times or more. The V and J genes are TRBV7-3 and TRBJ2-3; tentatively, D is TRBD1 (6 bases). V was pared by 0 bases and J by 0 bases, with 10 bases between. Germline loops: CDR1 SGHTA, CDR2 FQGTGA. The CDR3 has 16 residues. The CDR3: CASSLTGATSTDTQYF. The CDR3 region has the DNA TGTGCCAGCAGCTTAACGGGGGCCACTAGCACAGATACGCAGTATTTT.

The CDR3: CASSFSFYEQYF. As DNA, the CDR3 is TGTGCCAGCAGTTTCAGCTTTTACGAGCAGTACTTC. This chain links TRBV28 with TRBJ2-7; D unclear. Germline V gives CDR1 MDHEN, CDR2 SYDVKM. Trimming pared 3 bases from V and 4 bases from J, leaving 7 bases between. The CDR3 has 12 residues.